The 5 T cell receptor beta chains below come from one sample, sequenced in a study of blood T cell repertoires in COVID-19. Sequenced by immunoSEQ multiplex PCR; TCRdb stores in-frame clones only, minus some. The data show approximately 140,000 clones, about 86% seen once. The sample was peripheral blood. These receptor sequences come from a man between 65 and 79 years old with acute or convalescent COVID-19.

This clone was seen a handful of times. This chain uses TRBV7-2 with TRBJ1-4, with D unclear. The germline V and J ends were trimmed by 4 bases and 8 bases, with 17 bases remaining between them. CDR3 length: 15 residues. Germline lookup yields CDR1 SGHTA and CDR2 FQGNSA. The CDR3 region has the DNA TGTGCCAGCAGCTCGCCTTCTGAGGGTGGCGAAAAACTGTTTTTT. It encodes CASSSPSEGGEKLFF.

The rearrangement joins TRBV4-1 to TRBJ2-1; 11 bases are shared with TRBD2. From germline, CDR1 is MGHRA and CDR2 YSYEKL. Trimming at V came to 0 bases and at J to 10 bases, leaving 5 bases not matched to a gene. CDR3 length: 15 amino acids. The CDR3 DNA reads TGCGCCAGCAGCCAAGATCTAGCGGGAGGTTACGAGCAGTTCTTC. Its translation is CASSQDLAGGYEQFF.

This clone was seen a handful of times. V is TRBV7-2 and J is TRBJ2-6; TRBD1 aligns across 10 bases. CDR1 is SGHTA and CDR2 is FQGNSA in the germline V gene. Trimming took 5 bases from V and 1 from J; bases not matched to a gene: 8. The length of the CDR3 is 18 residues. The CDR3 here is CASSPATGGASGANVLTF. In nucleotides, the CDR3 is TGTGCCAGCAGCCCCGCGACAGGGGGCGCTTCTGGGGCCAACGTCCTGACTTTC.

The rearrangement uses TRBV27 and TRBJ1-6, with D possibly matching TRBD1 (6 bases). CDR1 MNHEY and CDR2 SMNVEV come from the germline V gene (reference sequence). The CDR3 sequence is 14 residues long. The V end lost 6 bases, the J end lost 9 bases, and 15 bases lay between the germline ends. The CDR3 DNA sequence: TGTGCCAGCAGCATAGATAGGGGGGGTTCACCCCTCCACTTT. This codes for CASSIDRGGSPLHF.

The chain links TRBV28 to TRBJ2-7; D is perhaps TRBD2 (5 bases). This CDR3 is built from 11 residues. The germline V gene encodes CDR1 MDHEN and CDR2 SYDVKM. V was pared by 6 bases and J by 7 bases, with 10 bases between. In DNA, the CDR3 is TGTGCCAGCAGCCTAACTAGTGAGCAGTACTTC. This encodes CASSLTSEQYF. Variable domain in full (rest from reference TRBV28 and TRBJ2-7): DVKVTQSSRYLVKRTGEKVFLECVQDMDHENMFWYRQDPGLGLRLIYFSYDVKMKEKGDIPEGYSVSREKKERFSLILESASTNQTSMYLCASSLTSEQYFGPGTRLTVT.